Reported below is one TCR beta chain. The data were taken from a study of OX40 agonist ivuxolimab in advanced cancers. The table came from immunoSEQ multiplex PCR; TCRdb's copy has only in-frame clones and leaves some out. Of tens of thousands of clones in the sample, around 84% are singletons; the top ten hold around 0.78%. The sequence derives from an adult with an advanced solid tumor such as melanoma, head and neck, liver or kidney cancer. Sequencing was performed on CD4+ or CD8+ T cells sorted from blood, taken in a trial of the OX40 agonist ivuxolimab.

CDR3 in amino acids: CASSQVDRENTEAFF. CDR3 nucleotides: TGTGCCAGCAGCCAGGTTGACAGGGAGAACACTGAAGCTTTCTTT. The chain joins TRBV5-6 to TRBJ1-1; 7 bases align to TRBD1. J was trimmed by 1 base and V by 4 bases; bases with no gene match: 7. The CDR3 contains 15 residues. The germline V gene encodes CDR1 SGHDT and CDR2 YYEEEE.